The entry below describes one TCR beta chain. This table comes from immunoSEQ multiplex PCR, and its TCRdb copy is limited to in-frame clones, with some not included. The sample shows 100,000 to 150,000 clones, about 91% of them seen only once. Pooled samples include second doses given at about 4 or 12 weeks. Germline-derived CDR1 and CDR2 are MNHEY and SMNVEV (reference sequence). There are 14 residues in the CDR3. The V and J ends lost 10 bases and 4 bases, in that order; junction bases with no gene match: 7. The sample comes from a study of T cell responses to AZD1222 COVID-19 vaccine. The chain is built from TRBV27 and TRBJ2-2, with 9 bases fitting TRBD1. This TCR came from an adult who received the AZD1222 COVID-19 vaccine. Here the sequenced sample was peripheral blood, taken 28 days after the second AZD1222 dose. The CDR3 spells CATTGQGGTGELFF. The CDR3 DNA sequence: TGTGCCACCACGGGACAGGGAGGCACCGGGGAGCTGTTTTTT.